The following is a T cell receptor beta chain sequence with its context. The sample holds many counts of this clonotype. Its specific antigen is unknown. No per-base quality is available; no much larger clone lies one base away. The treatment or condition tag for this specimen amounts to: live attenuated yellow fever vaccine strain. At every blood-draw timepoint, two biological replicates of bulk PBMCs were collected. PBMCs were isolated from peripheral blood using a standard Ficoll-Paque protocol. TriZol was used to extract RNA from bulk PBMCs, from CD4 and CD8 fractions, and from dextramer-positive and dextramer-negative fractions. These data are taken from a study of T cells after yellow fever vaccination (dated by TCRdb to between 2018 and 2021). Describing the broader study: The SMART-Seq v4 Ultra Low Input RNA kit was used to prepare libraries from fractions with low cell numbers. To follow T-cell clones before and after primary and booster YFV17D yellow fever vaccination, bulk TCR alpha and beta repertoires were sequenced over time. Two healthy male donors, one aged 18 to 29 and one aged 30 to 40 years, made up the cohort. Blood was collected at multiple timepoints before and after primary and secondary immunization, and bulk PBMC replicates and cell subsets were isolated. Summary of the overall study and its limitations: A small share of clonotypes was detected in both CD4 and CD8 compartments, with the overlap likely arising from convergent recombination. Because abundant contaminating clonotypes from the bulk population could be contained in FACS-sorted repertoires, computational filtering was required. Compared with the primary T-cell response, the secondary T-cell response was weaker but faster, peaking on day 5 rather than day 15. Because only two donors were included in the study, the extent to which the findings can be generalized is limited. Most clones expanded after primary vaccination (almost 97% of CD4 and around nine tenths of CD8) were re-detected after the booster, suggesting that broad memory maintenance occurred.

For sequencing, an Illumina NovaSeq 6000 was employed. Synthesis of TCR cDNA relied on 5'RACE template switching, a step that introduced a universal primer site along with unique molecular identifiers. Priming of cDNA synthesis was performed from both the TCR alpha and TCR beta constant segments. Library amplification involved two PCR steps, and the second step added sample barcodes and sequencing adapters. Sequencing of the libraries was done on either Illumina HiSeq 2500 (2x100 bp) or NovaSeq (2x150 bp). For the original study's pipeline: MIGEC was used to demultiplex reads and collapse the reads into UMI consensus sequences, and MiXCR was used for V(D)J alignment. Clonotypes responding to the vaccine were identified with edgeR on replicate PBMC samples, with the criteria of FDR below 0.01 and a log2 fold change above 5 up to day 15. CD4 or CD8 identity was assigned to each bulk clonotype according to whether the clonotype was present at higher abundance in the sequenced CD4 repertoire or the sequenced CD8 repertoire. The public reads were reanalyzed by TCRdb: fastp trimming at Q25, MiXCR alignment, in-frame beta chains only. One record per CDR3 amino acid sequence lists the most common genes and DNA. Clone size and V and J calls follow TCRdb, not the original study. This sample has around 330,000 distinct CDR3 sequences in its table, and roughly 4% of those were observed once. In total, the top ten clones hold about 25% of the sample.

As encoded in the germline V gene (reference sequence), CDR1 is WNHNN while CDR2 is SYGVQD. Compared with germline, V lacks 2 bases and J lacks 3 bases; bases without a gene match: 4. There are 15 amino acids in the CDR3, from cysteine to phenylalanine inclusive. The kept DNA is CDR3 alone, 45 bases in frame from the first base. The specimen was PBMCs, collected on the day of the yellow fever booster vaccination. The receptor chain draws on TRBV10-1 and TRBJ2-7, and 10 junctional nucleotides match TRBD1. This sequence originates from a man aged 18 to 30 who received the YFV17D yellow fever vaccine. The DNA sequence follows: TGCGCCAGCAGTGAGCCGGGACAGGGGATCTACGAGCAGTACTTC. Its protein product is CASSEPGQGIYEQYF.